This TCR beta chain was captured in a study of T cell changes during pregnancy in multiple sclerosis (dated by TCRdb to between 2018 and 2020). Notes on the research overall: The study examined how the T cell repertoire changed over the course of pregnancy in women with multiple sclerosis.

On this clone itself: Its specific antigen is unknown. No per-base quality is available; no much larger clone lies one base away.

Trimming takes 8 bases from V and 0 bases from J, and the germline ends sit 9 bases apart. According to the germline V gene, CDR1 reads SGHRS and CDR2 reads YFSETQ. The CDR3 goes from the cysteine to the phenylalanine over 13 residues. The CDR3 DNA has 39 bases and is translated from base 1. The library relied on the immunoSEQ multiplex PCR assay. The source is immuneACCESS, and TCRdb retained only in-frame sequences with V and J called. Part of the clones is not carried over; for the studies checked, unresolved V genes explain less than half of this, and the remainder is unexplained. This sample is represented by around 73,000 clones; almost 95% of them were singletons. 2.5% to 3.5% of the sample is in the top ten clones.

This specimen was peripheral blood, taken in the third trimester of pregnancy. The clonotype originates from a female donor in good health, enrolled as a control in a pregnancy study. In this chain, TRBV5-1 is recombined with TRBJ1-3; confidence is insufficient to name the D gene. At the DNA level, the sequence is TGCGCCAGTATCGGGAACTCTGGAAACACCATATATTTT. Translated, it gives CASIGNSGNTIYF.